Listed below are T cell receptor beta chains from one sample, sequenced in a study of T cells in Graves' hyperthyroidism and ophthalmopathy. In TCRdb, the multiplex PCR reads were re-called with MiXCR into one record per CDR3 protein. The table includes about 700,000 distinct CDR3 sequences, 45% detected once. Sequenced input: peripheral blood or thyroid tissue (not recorded which). The receptors stem from an adult man with Graves' disease, either hyperthyroidism or ophthalmopathy (not recorded which). Each CDR3 is given with its conserved first and last residue. The order of the fields is J gene, D gene, clone size, V gene, CDR3 DNA, CDR3 protein. The D gene is left open where the match is weak. Clone size appears in some rows only: once, few, many, or a class for an expanded clone.

TRBJ2-5 | - | - | TRBV11-2 | TGTGCCAGTAGTCCAAGCGAGATCCAGTACTTC | CASSPSEIQYF
TRBJ2-2 | TRBD1 | - | TRBV15 | TGTGCCACCAGCAGAGGACAGGGCGGCACCGGGGAGCTGTTTTTT | CATSRGQGGTGELFF
TRBJ1-4 | - | - | TRBV14 | TGTGCCAGCAGCCACGGAACTACTGCTGAAAAACTGTTTTTT | CASSHGTTAEKLFF
TRBJ2-7 | - | once | TRBV7-9 | TGTGCCAGCAGTAACGAGGAGTACGAGCAGTACTTC | CASSNEEYEQYF
TRBJ2-5 | TRBD1 | - | TRBV20-1 | TGCAGTGCTAGTCCCGGGACAGGGGATGGGGAGACCCAGTACTTC | CSASPGTGDGETQYF
TRBJ2-5 | - | - | TRBV7-9 | TGTGCCAGCATCGACTGGGCGGAGACCCAGTACTTC | CASIDWAETQYF
TRBJ1-6 | - | - | TRBV13 | TGTGCCAGCAGCCTCGATGGGGGGTATGATAATTCACCCCTCCACTTT | CASSLDGGYDNSPLHF
TRBJ1-6 | - | few | TRBV25-1 | TGTGCCAGCAGCCAAGCAGTTTCACCCCTCCACTTT | CASSQAVSPLHF
TRBJ1-1 | - | - | TRBV7-2 | TGTGCCAGCAGCTTGGGCCCGCCTAGCACTGAAGCTTTCTTT | CASSLGPPSTEAFF
TRBJ1-5 | TRBD1 | - | TRBV25-1 | TGTGCCAGCAGTGCTCGGGACAGGGATCAGCCCCAGCATTTT | CASSARDRDQPQHF
TRBJ1-1 | - | - | TRBV5-1 | TGCGCCAGCGGCCCGACTCCCTTACAGGGCACTGAAGCTTTCTTT | CASGPTPLQGTEAFF
TRBJ1-1 | - | - | TRBV2 | TGTGCCAGCAGAGTCGGACCAACGGGACGAGCTTTCTTT | CASRVGPTGRAFF
TRBJ1-6 | - | - | TRBV10-3 | TGTGCCATCAGTGGAGGGACCGATTCACCCCTCCACTTT | CAISGGTDSPLHF
TRBJ1-1 | - | - | TRBV7-2 | TGTGCCAGCAGCCTCGACACCAGGAGGACTGAAGCTTTCTTT | CASSLDTRRTEAFF
TRBJ1-1 | TRBD1 | - | TRBV2 | TGTGCCAGCAGAATCTGGGGGGGACAGGGGGACACTGAAGCTTTCTTT | CASRIWGGQGDTEAFF
TRBJ2-5 | - | few | TRBV7-9 | TGTGCCAGCAGCTTGCTATCGGGGACCCTCTTGGGCCAGTACTTC | CASSLLSGTLLGQYF
TRBJ1-5 | - | - | TRBV20-1 | TGCAGTGCTAGAGATAAGACGCGTAGCAATCAGCCCCAGCATTTT | CSARDKTRSNQPQHF
TRBJ1-2 | TRBD1 | many | TRBV6-5 | TGTGCCACCCGCTACGGACAGGACAACTATGGCTACACCTTC | CATRYGQDNYGYTF
TRBJ1-5 | - | many | TRBV10-3 | TGTGCCATCAAACAGCCCCAGCATTTT | CAIKQPQHF
TRBJ1-2 | - | - | TRBV25-1 | TGTGCCAGCAGTGCTAGAGATCTCCCAGGGGCCTATGGCTACACCTTC | CASSARDLPGAYGYTF
TRBJ1-3 | - | - | TRBV10-3 | TGTGCCATCGCGGGACCGATAAACACCATATATTTT | CAIAGPINTIYF
TRBJ1-2 | TRBD1 | - | TRBV7-9 | TGTGCCAGCAGCGGCTCGGGACAGGGCGAACCTTTCATCTATGGCTACACCTTC | CASSGSGQGEPFIYGYTF
TRBJ1-5 | TRBD1 | few | TRBV20-1 | TGCAGTGCTCAAAGGACAGGGTTCAATAGCAATCAGCCCCAGCATTTT | CSAQRTGFNSNQPQHF
TRBJ1-4 | - | many | TRBV19 | TGTGCCAGTACCCAAACAGCCATTGCAACTAATGAAAAACTGTTTTTT | CASTQTAIATNEKLFF
TRBJ2-7 | TRBD1 | - | TRBV19 | TGTGCCAGTAGTACGGGACAGGGCATAAGAGACTACGAGCAGTACTTC | CASSTGQGIRDYEQYF
TRBJ2-7 | - | - | TRBV29-1 | TGCAGCGTTGCACAGGAGCAGTACTTC | CSVAQEQYF
TRBJ1-2 | - | few | TRBV5-1 | TGCGCCAGCACCCTGGAGGATTACAGGGATGGCTACACCTTC | CASTLEDYRDGYTF